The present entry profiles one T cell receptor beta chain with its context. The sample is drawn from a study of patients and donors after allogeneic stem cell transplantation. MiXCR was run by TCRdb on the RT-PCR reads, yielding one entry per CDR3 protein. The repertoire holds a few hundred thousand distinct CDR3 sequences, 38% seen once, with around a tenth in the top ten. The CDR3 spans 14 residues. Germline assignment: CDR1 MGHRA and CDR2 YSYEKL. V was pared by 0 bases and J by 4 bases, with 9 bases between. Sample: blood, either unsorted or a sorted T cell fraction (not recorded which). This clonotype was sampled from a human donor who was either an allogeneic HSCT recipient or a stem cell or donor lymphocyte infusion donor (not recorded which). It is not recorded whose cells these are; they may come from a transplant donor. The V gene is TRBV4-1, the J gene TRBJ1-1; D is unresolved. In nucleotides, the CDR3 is TGCGCCAGCAGCCAAGAGATTTGGGCCACTGAAGCTTTCTTT. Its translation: CASSQEIWATEAFF.